One T cell receptor beta chain is described in this entry. As yet, its antigen is unknown. The data belong to a study of T cell repertoires in cytomegalovirus infection. TCRdb re-derived calls from the reads in MiXCR, one entry per CDR3 protein. The sample shows 200,000 to 250,000 distinct CDR3 sequences, about 40% of them seen only once. Trimming removed 3 bases from V and 4 bases from J, with 6 bases in between. The CDR3 runs 12 residues. This sequence originates from a human donor in good health (CMV status not recorded). Some clones in this sample may be carry-over from other donors' samples. This chain joins TRBV12-3 or TRBV12-4 and TRBJ1-1, with a tentative D call TRBD1 (5 bases). The sequencing used CD8+ T cells from cultured PBMCs, collected from culture after CMV antigen stimulation. The CDR3 here is CASSLDITEAFF. Here the CDR3 DNA reads TGTGCCAGCAGTTTGGACATCACTGAAGCTTTCTTT.